This T cell receptor beta chain came from a study of T cells of healthy individuals. The CDR3 extends over 13 amino acids. Looked up from germline, CDR1 is ENHRY and CDR2 is SYGVKD. Germline trimming cut 6 bases from V and 6 bases from J; bases unmatched to any gene: 7. MiXCR, run by TCRdb on the 5' RACE reads, gives a single entry per CDR3 protein. The sample gives tens of thousands of distinct CDR3 sequences, 15% to 20% of which show up once; approximately 4.7% is in the top ten. The sample holds many counts of this clonotype. The sequence was collected from a human donor in good health. The rearrangement uses TRBV10-3 and TRBJ1-2, with 7 bases that match TRBD1. In nucleotides, the CDR3 is TGTGCCATCAGCGGACAGGAGCGGGATGGCTACACCTTC. Translated: CAISGQERDGYTF.